This T cell receptor (beta chain) was sequenced for a study of Ad26.COV2.S vaccination and SARS-CoV-2 variants. Whole-study results and caveats: Substantial breadth in spike-specific CD8+ and CD4+ T cell responses was reportedly seen after vaccination. Possibly, TCR breadth and depth analyses underestimated total T cell responses.

In regard to this clone: What it binds is unknown.

The V gene's germline CDR1 is SGHTA and CDR2 FQGNSA. Trimming removed 1 base from V and 8 bases from J, with 6 bases in between. This CDR3 is built from 12 residues. Measured with immunoSEQ multiplex PCR; TCRdb has only the in-frame clones, and not every one. The table shows some 460,000 clones, with roughly nine tenths occurring only once. As for treatment: about 20 received Ad26.COV2.S at low or high dose, single or two shots; roughly 5 received placebo; per-sample allocation not given. On day 63 after the first injection, vaccine and placebo recipients gave samples. This Boston cohort included adults aged 18-55 years. Vaccination employed an Ad26 vector expressing the Wuhan-strain SARS-CoV-2 spike.

The V and J genes are TRBV7-2 and TRBJ2-1; D remains unclear. The sample here was peripheral blood, taken in a trial of Ad26.COV2.S vaccine versus placebo. This TCR was sampled from a person between 18 and 60 years old who received the Ad26.COV2.S COVID-19 vaccine or a placebo. CDR3 in amino acids: CASSLDGYEQFF. As DNA, the CDR3 is TGTGCCAGCAGCTTAGACGGGTATGAGCAGTTCTTC.